A selection of T cell receptor beta chains follows, all from one sample in a study of post-analysis software for immune sequencing data. TCRdb analysed the PCR reads with MiXCR anew, one entry per CDR3 protein. The sample consists of 450,000 to 650,000 distinct CDR3 sequences, 44% of them appearing once. Sequenced input: blood. These receptors were taken from a girl under 18 with multiple sclerosis. Each CDR3 is given with its conserved first and last residue. Clone size is given for some rows only: seen once, a few or many times, or a class if the clone is expanded.

>few|TRBV7-3|-
CASSLAGGQYEQYF
>-|TRBV7-7|TRBJ2-3
CASSPPLRGGPDTQYF
>few|TRBV20-1|TRBJ2-1
CSAPGTLSSYNEQFF
>many|TRBV25-1|TRBJ2-7
CASSPSGLGSPGSREQYF
>-|TRBV20-1|TRBJ1-2
CSAEPGTGSGYTF
>few|TRBV7-2|TRBJ2-7
CASRWRSLDRIYEQYF
>many|TRBV4-1|TRBJ2-4
CASSVILAKNIQYF
>-|TRBV7-9|TRBJ2-2
CASSRSGNVAGELFF
>-|TRBV5-1|TRBJ2-3
CASSGGQGKTDTQYF
>few|TRBV12-3/TRBV12-4|TRBJ2-5
CASSFRAGLETQYF
>-|TRBV12-3/TRBV12-4|TRBJ2-3
CASSRGAGDTQYF
>few|TRBV5-1|TRBJ1-6
CASRGSGQVNSPLHF
>-|TRBV28|TRBJ1-5
CASSFIDGRGMRTQHF
>-|TRBV6-5|TRBJ1-1
CASSSSPGTMNTEAFF
>few|TRBV4-1|TRBJ1-1
CASSQGTGAAFF
>-|TRBV11-3|TRBJ2-1
CASSLRGAGDEQFF
>-|TRBV25-1|TRBJ2-2
CAGIGLNTGELFF
>-|TRBV27|TRBJ2-5
CASSRVAGAETQYF
>-|TRBV7-2|-
CASSSLGTSGRETQYF
>-|TRBV7-2|TRBJ2-3
CASRGPIETDTQYF
>few|TRBV10-3|TRBJ2-3
CAISLPRERESDTQYF
>few|TRBV10-3|TRBJ2-1
CAISSSGNEQFF
>-|TRBV7-6|TRBJ2-7
CASSLGAGLAHYEQYF
>many|TRBV4-1|TRBJ2-7
CASSQRDFSYEQYF
>once|TRBV20-1|TRBJ2-4
CSAGEGDKNIQYF
>-|TRBV4-1|TRBJ2-3
CASSQVVRTDTQYF
>few|TRBV6-1|TRBJ2-2
CASSPRGLPLANTGELFF
>-|TRBV3-1|TRBJ2-5
CASSFDRARQETQYF
>-|TRBV14|TRBJ2-5
CASSPLRQETQYF
>-|TRBV12-3/TRBV12-4|TRBJ1-5
CASSFRGLTGGSGSNQPQHF